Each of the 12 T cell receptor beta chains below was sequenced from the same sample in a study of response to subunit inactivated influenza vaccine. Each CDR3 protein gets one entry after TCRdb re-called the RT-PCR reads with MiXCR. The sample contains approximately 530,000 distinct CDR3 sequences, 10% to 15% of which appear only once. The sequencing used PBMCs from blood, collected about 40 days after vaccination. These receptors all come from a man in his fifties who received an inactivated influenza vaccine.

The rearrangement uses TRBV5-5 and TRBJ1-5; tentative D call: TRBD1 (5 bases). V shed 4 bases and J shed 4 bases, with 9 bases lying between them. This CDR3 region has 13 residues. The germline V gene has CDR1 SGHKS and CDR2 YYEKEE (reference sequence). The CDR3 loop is CASSVQGNQPQHF. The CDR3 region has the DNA TGTGCCAGCAGCGTCCAGGGAAATCAGCCCCAGCATTTT. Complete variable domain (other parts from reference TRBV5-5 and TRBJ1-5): DAGVTQSPTHLIKTRGQQVTLRCSPISGHKSVSWYQQVLGQGPQFIFQYYEKEERGRGNFPDRFSARQFPNYSSELNVNALLLGDSALYLCASSVQGNQPQHFGDGTRLSIL.

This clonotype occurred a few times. CDR3 protein: CATRPGQSSYEQYF. CDR3 bases: TGTGCCACCAGGCCGGGACAGAGCTCCTACGAGCAGTACTTC. V is TRBV15 and J is TRBJ2-7; 7 nucleotides agree with TRBD1. Germline loops: CDR1 LNHNV, CDR2 YYDKDF (reference sequence). The junction had 5 bases not matched to a gene; V was cut back by 6 bases and J by 0 bases. The length of the CDR3 is 14 residues.

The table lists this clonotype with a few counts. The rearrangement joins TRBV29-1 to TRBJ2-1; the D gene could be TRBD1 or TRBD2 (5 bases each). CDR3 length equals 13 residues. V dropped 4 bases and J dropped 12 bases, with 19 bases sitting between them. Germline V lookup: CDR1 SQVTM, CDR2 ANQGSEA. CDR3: CSVGPWDRSAQFF. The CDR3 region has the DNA TGCAGCGTTGGGCCCTGGGACCGCTCGGCGCAGTTCTTC.

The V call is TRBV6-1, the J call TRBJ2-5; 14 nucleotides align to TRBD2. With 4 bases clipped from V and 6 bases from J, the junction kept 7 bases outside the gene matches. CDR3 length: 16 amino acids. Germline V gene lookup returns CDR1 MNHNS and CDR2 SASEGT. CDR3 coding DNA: TGTGCCAGCAGTGGGACGACTAGCGGGGGGGTGAAGACCCAGTACTTC. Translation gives CASSGTTSGGVKTQYF.

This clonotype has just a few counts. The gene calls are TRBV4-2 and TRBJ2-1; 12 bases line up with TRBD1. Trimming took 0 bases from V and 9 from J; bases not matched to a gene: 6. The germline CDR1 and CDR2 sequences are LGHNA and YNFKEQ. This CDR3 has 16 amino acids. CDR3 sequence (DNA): TGTGCCAGCAGCCAAGATAGAGGGACAGGGGGCAGTGAGCAGTTCTTC. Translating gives CASSQDRGTGGSEQFF.

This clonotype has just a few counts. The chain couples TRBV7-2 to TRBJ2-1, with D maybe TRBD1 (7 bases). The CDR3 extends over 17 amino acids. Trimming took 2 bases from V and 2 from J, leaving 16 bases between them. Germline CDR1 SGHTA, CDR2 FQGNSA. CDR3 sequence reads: CASSLRPSRGAYNEQFF. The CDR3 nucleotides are TGTGCCAGCAGCTTACGCCCCTCCAGGGGGGCCTACAATGAGCAGTTCTTC.

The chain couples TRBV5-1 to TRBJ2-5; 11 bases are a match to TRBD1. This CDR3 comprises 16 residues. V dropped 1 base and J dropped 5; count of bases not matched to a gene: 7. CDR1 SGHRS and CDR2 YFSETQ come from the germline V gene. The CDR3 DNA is TGCGCCAGCAGCTTGACGCCAGGGACAGGGGGTGAGACCCAGTACTTC. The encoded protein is CASSLTPGTGGETQYF.

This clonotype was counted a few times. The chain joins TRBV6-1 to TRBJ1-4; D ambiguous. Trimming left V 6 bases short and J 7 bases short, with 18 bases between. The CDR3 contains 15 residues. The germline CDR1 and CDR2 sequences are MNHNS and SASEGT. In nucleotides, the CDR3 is TGTGCCAGCAGCCCAACCTGGGTTAGTGCTGAAAAACTGTTTTTT. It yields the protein CASSPTWVSAEKLFF.

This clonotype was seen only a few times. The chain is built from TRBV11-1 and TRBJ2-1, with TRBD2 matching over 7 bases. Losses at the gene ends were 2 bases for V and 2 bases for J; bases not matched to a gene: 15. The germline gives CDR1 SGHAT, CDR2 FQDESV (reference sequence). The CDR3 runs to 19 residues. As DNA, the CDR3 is TGTGCCAGCAGCTTATCGTTTTTACGTCGGCGGGGGACCTACAATGAGCAGTTCTTC. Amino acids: CASSLSFLRRRGTYNEQFF. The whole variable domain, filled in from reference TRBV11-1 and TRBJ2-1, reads EAEVAQSPRYKITEKSQAVAFWCDPISGHATLYWYRQILGQGPELLVQFQDESVVDDSQLPKDRFSAERLKGVDSTLKIQPAELGDSAMYLCASSLSFLRRRGTYNEQFFGPGTRLTVL.

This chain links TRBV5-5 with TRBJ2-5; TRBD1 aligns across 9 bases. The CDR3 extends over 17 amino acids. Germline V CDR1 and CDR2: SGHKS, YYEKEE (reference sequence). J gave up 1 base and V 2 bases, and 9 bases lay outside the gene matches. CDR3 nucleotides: TGTGCCAGCAGCTTACCGAGGACAGGGGACACCCAAGAGACCCAGTACTTC. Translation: CASSLPRTGDTQETQYF. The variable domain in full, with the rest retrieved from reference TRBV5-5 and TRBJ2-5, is DAGVTQSPTHLIKTRGQQVTLRCSPISGHKSVSWYQQVLGQGPQFIFQYYEKEERGRGNFPDRFSARQFPNYSSELNVNALLLGDSALYLCASSLPRTGDTQETQYFGPGTRLLVL.

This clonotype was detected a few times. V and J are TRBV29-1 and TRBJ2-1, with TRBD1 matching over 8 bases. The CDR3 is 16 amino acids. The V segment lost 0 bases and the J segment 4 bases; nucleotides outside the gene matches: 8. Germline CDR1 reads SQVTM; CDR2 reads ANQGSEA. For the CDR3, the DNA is TGCAGCGTTGAAGATCTATGGGACAGGTCTTACAATGAGCAGTTCTTC. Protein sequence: CSVEDLWDRSYNEQFF.

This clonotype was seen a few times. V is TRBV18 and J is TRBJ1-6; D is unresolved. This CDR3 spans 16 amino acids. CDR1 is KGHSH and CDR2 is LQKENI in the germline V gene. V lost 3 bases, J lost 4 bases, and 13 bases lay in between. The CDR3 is CASSPSRQPYNSPLHF. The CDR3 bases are TGTGCCAGCTCACCGAGTCGGCAGCCATATAATTCACCCCTCCACTTT.